This T cell receptor beta chain came from a study of control samples from healthy donors and cancer patients. Measured with immunoSEQ multiplex PCR; TCRdb has only the in-frame clones, and not every one. The sample lists 150,000 or so clones, 80% to 95% occurring once. The germline gives CDR1 LGHDT, CDR2 YNNKEL (reference sequence). The CDR3 sequence is 13 residues long. V dropped 1 base and J dropped 6 bases, with 10 bases sitting between them. Sequencing was done on a sample of blood. This chain links TRBV3-1 (or the pseudogene TRBV3-2) with TRBJ2-7; D is uncertain. This receptor was identified in a woman aged 50 to 65 in good health. For the CDR3, the DNA is TGTGCCAGCAGCCAAGTAATAGTAAGCGAGCAGTACTTC. Residues: CASSQVIVSEQYF.